This T cell receptor (beta chain) emerged from a study of shared clonotypes between healthy human individuals. Investigators spread the genomic DNA of each subset evenly over several immunoSEQ plates. The method was immunoSEQ multiplex PCR; TCRdb's version includes in-frame clones alone and lacks a portion of them. The sample has about 2.3 million clones; 85% to 95% are singletons. The CDR3 has 14 amino acids. CDR1 is SQVTM and CDR2 is ANQGSEA in the germline V gene. V lost 3 bases and J 0 bases, leaving 10 bases between the germline ends. In regard to this clone: Its antigen is as yet unknown.

General study points: A generally larger estimated richness was seen in naive subsets than in memory subsets. Compared with clonotypes that all four donors shared, non-shared clonotypes had lower generation probabilities. It was anticipated that sequencing depth would influence how many clonotypes donors shared.

The chain joins TRBV29-1 to TRBJ2-3; D assignment may be TRBD1 or TRBD2 (6 bases each). What was sequenced was naive CD4+ T cells from PBMCs. Specified subset: CD45RA+ positively selected. This sequence was found in a young man in good health. Some clones in this sample may be carry-over from other donors' samples. CDR3 coding DNA: TGCAGCGTTGAGCCGGGGGCGAGCACAGATACGCAGTATTTT. Protein sequence: CSVEPGASTDTQYF.